The rows below give T cell receptor beta chains drawn from one sample of a study of blood T cell repertoires in COVID-19. TCRdb keeps only in-frame clones here, not all; method: immunoSEQ multiplex PCR. There are more than 250,000 clones in the sample; about four fifths occur only once, and 1.2% lies in the top ten. The sequencing input was peripheral blood. These receptors were collected from a woman between 45 and 65 years old with acute or convalescent COVID-19. Each CDR3 is given with its conserved first and last residue. Fields, in order: clone size, D gene, J gene, V gene, CDR3 DNA, CDR3 protein. A D gene is named only where the DNA matches it firmly. Expanded clones get a size class; other rows say once, few or many, or leave the size out.

size: NA; D: NA; J: TRBJ1-1; V: TRBV5-1; DNA: TGCGCCAGCAGCTTGCTAGGGGACACTGAAGCTTTCTTT; CDR3: CASSLLGDTEAFF
size: NA; D: NA; J: TRBJ1-5; V: TRBV7-8; DNA: TGTGCCAGCAGCTCGACTCGGCAGCCCCAGCATTTT; CDR3: CASSSTRQPQHF
size: NA; D: TRBD1; J: TRBJ2-2; V: TRBV5-6; DNA: TGTGCCAGCAGCGGCGGACAGGGGGTAGGTACCGGGGAGCTGTTTTTT; CDR3: CASSGGQGVGTGELFF
size: NA; D: TRBD1; J: TRBJ1-1; V: TRBV9; DNA: TGTGCCAGCAGCGGACAGGGGGCCTCGATCGATTCGAACACTGAAGCTTTCTTT; CDR3: CASSGQGASIDSNTEAFF
size: NA; D: NA; J: TRBJ2-3; V: TRBV7-2; DNA: TGTGCCAGCTCGACCCGGGGGGCTAGCACAGATACGCAGTATTTT; CDR3: CASSTRGASTDTQYF
size: NA; D: NA; J: TRBJ2-2; V: TRBV27; DNA: TGTGCCAGCAGTTTAGGAGGAAGTCTGAACACCGGGGAGCTGTTTTTT; CDR3: CASSLGGSLNTGELFF
size: NA; D: NA; J: TRBJ1-1; V: TRBV10-3; DNA: TGTGCCATCAGCGGGATATACACCCAAACTGAAGCTTTCTTT; CDR3: CAISGIYTQTEAFF
size: NA; D: NA; J: TRBJ1-3; V: TRBV6-1; DNA: TGTGCCAGCAGTGAACTGGGGCTCTCTGGAAACACCATATATTTT; CDR3: CASSELGLSGNTIYF
size: NA; D: NA; J: TRBJ1-2; V: TRBV19; DNA: TGTGCCAGTAGTATAGATCAAGGCTACACCTTC; CDR3: CASSIDQGYTF
size: NA; D: TRBD1; J: TRBJ1-2; V: TRBV10-3; DNA: TGTGCCTCCGGGACAGGGGAGAACTATGGCTACACCTTC; CDR3: CASGTGENYGYTF
size: NA; D: NA; J: TRBJ1-1; V: TRBV24-1; DNA: TGTGCCACCAGTGACTCAGAAGGGAGTGAAGCTTTCTTT; CDR3: CATSDSEGSEAFF
size: NA; D: TRBD1; J: TRBJ1-6; V: TRBV25-1; DNA: TGTGCCAGCAGTCCCCCTACAGGGGGTAATTCACCCCTCCACTTT; CDR3: CASSPPTGGNSPLHF
size: once; D: TRBD1; J: TRBJ2-7; V: TRBV6-2/TRBV6-3; DNA: TGTGCCAGCAGCTGGGACAGATCTGAGCAGTACTTC; CDR3: CASSWDRSEQYF
size: once; D: TRBD1; J: TRBJ2-1; V: TRBV30; DNA: TGTGCCTGGGCCGGGACAGGGGGTGAGCAGTTCTTC; CDR3: CAWAGTGGEQFF
size: once; D: NA; J: TRBJ1-2; V: TRBV7-9; DNA: TGTGCCAGCAGTTACGGGGAAGGCTACACCTTC; CDR3: CASSYGEGYTF
size: NA; D: TRBD2; J: TRBJ2-1; V: TRBV11-2; DNA: TGTGCCAGCAGCCTACTAGCGGGGGGGCCGAATGAGCAGTTCTTC; CDR3: CASSLLAGGPNEQFF
size: NA; D: TRBD2; J: TRBJ2-2; V: TRBV9; DNA: TGTGCCAGCAGCGTCGCCGGGACTAGCGGGAGGTTAAGTACCGGGGAGCTGTTTTTT; CDR3: CASSVAGTSGRLSTGELFF
size: NA; D: NA; J: TRBJ2-3; V: TRBV2; DNA: TGTGCCAGCAGTCTCAGGACAGATACGCAGTATTTT; CDR3: CASSLRTDTQYF
size: NA; D: TRBD1; J: TRBJ2-7; V: TRBV6-2/TRBV6-3; DNA: TGTGCCAGCAGTTACCGAAGACAGGGTTCCTACGAGCAGTACTTC; CDR3: CASSYRRQGSYEQYF
size: NA; D: TRBD2; J: TRBJ2-5; V: TRBV6-2/TRBV6-3; DNA: TGTGCCAGCAGTCCAGGACTAGCCGGGACGGGGGAGACCCAGTACTTC; CDR3: CASSPGLAGTGETQYF
size: NA; D: NA; J: TRBJ1-1; V: TRBV14; DNA: TGTGCCAGCAGCCCGTTTGCTGAAGCTTTCTTT; CDR3: CASSPFAEAFF
size: NA; D: NA; J: TRBJ2-2; V: TRBV6-2/TRBV6-3; DNA: TGTGCCAGCAGTTACATCCAGGGAGGGGAGCTGTTTTTT; CDR3: CASSYIQGGELFF
size: NA; D: TRBD2; J: TRBJ2-3; V: TRBV5-1; DNA: TGCGCCAGCAGCTTGGCCGGGCTAGCGGGATATCCCGGCACAGATACGCAGTATTTT; CDR3: CASSLAGLAGYPGTDTQYF
size: NA; D: NA; J: TRBJ1-2; V: TRBV3-1/TRBV3-2; DNA: TGTGCCAGCAGCCGGCCGGGAGATTATGGCTACACCTTC; CDR3: CASSRPGDYGYTF
size: NA; D: NA; J: TRBJ2-3; V: TRBV29-1; DNA: TGCAGCGCCCCGGGATCAAGCACAGATACGCAGTATTTT; CDR3: CSAPGSSTDTQYF
size: NA; D: TRBD1; J: TRBJ2-2; V: TRBV9; DNA: TGTGCCAGCTGCCGGGGACAGGGAACCGGGGAGCTGTTTTTT; CDR3: CASCRGQGTGELFF
size: few; D: TRBD2; J: TRBJ2-3; V: TRBV30; DNA: TGTGCCTGGAGACTAGCGGGAGGGGGAGTAGATACGCAGTATTTT; CDR3: CAWRLAGGGVDTQYF
size: NA; D: NA; J: TRBJ2-5; V: TRBV2; DNA: TGTGCCAGCAGTGAACGGGGTCAAGAGACCCAGTACTTC; CDR3: CASSERGQETQYF
size: once; D: NA; J: TRBJ1-4; V: TRBV30; DNA: TGTGCCTGGAGCCTTCTGGAAAAACTGTTTTTT; CDR3: CAWSLLEKLFF
size: NA; D: NA; J: TRBJ1-2; V: TRBV20-1; DNA: TGCAGTGATATTGGCTACACCTTC; CDR3: CSDIGYTF
size: NA; D: NA; J: TRBJ1-4; V: TRBV19; DNA: TGTGCCAGTAACCAAAGGACAGCAACTAATGAAAAACTGTTTTTT; CDR3: CASNQRTATNEKLFF
size: NA; D: NA; J: TRBJ2-1; V: TRBV5-1; DNA: TGCGCCAGCAGACGGGGTAACAATGAGCAGTTCTTC; CDR3: CASRRGNNEQFF
size: NA; D: TRBD1; J: TRBJ2-7; V: TRBV5-6; DNA: TGTGCCAGCAGCATGGGACAGGGGGCGACCTACGAGCAGTACTTC; CDR3: CASSMGQGATYEQYF
size: NA; D: TRBD1; J: TRBJ1-2; V: TRBV4-1; DNA: TGCGCCAGCAGCCAAGGAGACAGGGCCTATGGCTACACCTTC; CDR3: CASSQGDRAYGYTF
size: NA; D: NA; J: TRBJ2-4; V: TRBV19; DNA: TGTGCCAGTACCCCTGTTGACAGCTTAGCCAAAAACATTCAGTACTTC; CDR3: CASTPVDSLAKNIQYF
size: NA; D: NA; J: TRBJ1-4; V: TRBV2; DNA: TGTGCCAGCAGTGTAGCTACAGTTAATGAAAAACTGTTTTTT; CDR3: CASSVATVNEKLFF
size: once; D: TRBD1; J: TRBJ1-1; V: TRBV7-2; DNA: TGTGCCAGCAGCGCGCAGGGGGGTTTCACTGAAGCTTTCTTT; CDR3: CASSAQGGFTEAFF
size: NA; D: TRBD1; J: TRBJ2-7; V: TRBV5-1; DNA: TGCGCCAGCCGTCAGGGGACAGGGGGCCACGAGCAGTACTTC; CDR3: CASRQGTGGHEQYF
size: NA; D: TRBD1; J: TRBJ2-1; V: TRBV5-4; DNA: TGTGCCAGCAGCGCCGGGACAGGGACCTACAATGAGCAGTTCTTC; CDR3: CASSAGTGTYNEQFF
size: NA; D: TRBD1; J: TRBJ1-4; V: TRBV4-1; DNA: TGCGCCAGCAGCCAAGTACAGGGGACTAATGAAAAACTGTTTTTT; CDR3: CASSQVQGTNEKLFF
size: NA; D: TRBD1; J: TRBJ2-5; V: TRBV6-5; DNA: TGTGCCAGCAGCCCCCAGGGGGCGCGGGCGGAGACCCAGTACTTC; CDR3: CASSPQGARAETQYF
size: NA; D: NA; J: TRBJ1-2; V: TRBV19; DNA: TGTGCCAGTAGTATACGGACAGAGATACGCTATGGCTACACCTTC; CDR3: CASSIRTEIRYGYTF